This T cell receptor beta chain was retrieved from a study of T cells in localized non-small cell lung cancer. The trim removed 3 bases at V and 3 bases at J, leaving 5 bases unmatched. CDR3 length equals 15 residues. CDR1 SGHRS and CDR2 YFSETQ come from the germline V gene. The repertoire was sequenced with immunoSEQ multiplex PCR; TCRdb's copy has only in-frame clones and lacks some. The sample holds over 20,000 clones; about 90% are singletons and the top ten take over 25%. The sequenced sample was peripheral blood, obtained before any cancer treatment. The chain links TRBV5-1 to TRBJ2-7, with 11 bases that match TRBD1. The sequence came from a male donor aged 60 or older with stage I squamous cell lung carcinoma. The CDR3 DNA is TGCGCCAGCAGCTCCGGGACAGGGGGATTCTACGAGCAGTACTTC. This codes for CASSSGTGGFYEQYF.